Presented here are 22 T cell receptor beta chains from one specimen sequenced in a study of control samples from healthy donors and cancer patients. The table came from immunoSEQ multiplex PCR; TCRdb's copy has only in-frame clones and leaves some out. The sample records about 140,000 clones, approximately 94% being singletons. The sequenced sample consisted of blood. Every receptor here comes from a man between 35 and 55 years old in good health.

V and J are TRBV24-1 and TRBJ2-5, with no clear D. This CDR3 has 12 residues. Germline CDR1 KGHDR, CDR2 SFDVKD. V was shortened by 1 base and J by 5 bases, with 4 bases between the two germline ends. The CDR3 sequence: CATSDLRETQYF. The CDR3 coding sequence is TGTGCCACCAGTGATTTACGGGAGACCCAGTACTTC.

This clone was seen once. CDR3 coding DNA: TGTGCCATCAGTTCTCCGGGACAGGGGGCCGAAAAACTGTTTTTT. Amino acid sequence: CAISSPGQGAEKLFF. V usage is TRBV10-3 and J usage is TRBJ1-4, with TRBD1 matching 12 bases. The CDR3 covers 15 residues. With 5 bases clipped from V and 8 bases from J, the junction kept 6 bases outside the gene matches. Germline V gene data show CDR1 as ENHRY and CDR2 as SYGVKD.

Written as DNA, the CDR3 is TGCGCCAGCAGTGAGACAGCGAATAATTCACCCCTCCACTTT. Translated, it gives CASSETANNSPLHF. The chain links TRBV10-1 to TRBJ1-6, with D uncertain. The V gene lost 2 bases and the J gene lost 5 bases, with 7 bases spanning the gap. The CDR3 spans 14 residues. Per germline, CDR1 WNHNN and CDR2 SYGVQD (reference sequence).

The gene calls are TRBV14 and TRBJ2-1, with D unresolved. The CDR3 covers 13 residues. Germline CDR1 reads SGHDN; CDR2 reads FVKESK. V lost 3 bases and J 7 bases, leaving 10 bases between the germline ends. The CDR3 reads CASSQIGWNEQFF. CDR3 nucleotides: TGTGCCAGCAGCCAGATAGGGTGGAATGAGCAGTTCTTC.

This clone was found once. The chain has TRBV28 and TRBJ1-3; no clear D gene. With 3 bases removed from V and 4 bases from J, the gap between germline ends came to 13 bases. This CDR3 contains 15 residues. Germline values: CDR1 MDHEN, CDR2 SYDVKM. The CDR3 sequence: CASSFAGPKGNTIYF. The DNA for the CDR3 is TGTGCCAGCAGTTTTGCAGGTCCGAAAGGAAACACCATATATTTT.

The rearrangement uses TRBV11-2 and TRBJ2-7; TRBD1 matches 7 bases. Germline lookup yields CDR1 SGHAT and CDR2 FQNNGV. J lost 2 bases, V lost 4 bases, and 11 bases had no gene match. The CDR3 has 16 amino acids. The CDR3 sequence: CASSSPLHRGTYEQYF. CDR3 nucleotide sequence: TGTGCCAGCAGCTCTCCCCTTCACAGGGGCACCTACGAGCAGTACTTC.

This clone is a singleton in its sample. The CDR3 sequence: CASSPRQGEVGGTDTQYF. In DNA, the CDR3 is TGTGCCAGCAGCCCACGACAGGGAGAGGTGGGGGGCACAGATACGCAGTATTTT. The chain employs TRBV13 and TRBJ2-3; 7 bases fit TRBD1. The trim removed 5 bases at V and 1 base at J, leaving 15 bases unmatched. The CDR3 length is 18 residues. Germline V gene data show CDR1 as PRHDT and CDR2 as FYEKMQ (reference sequence).

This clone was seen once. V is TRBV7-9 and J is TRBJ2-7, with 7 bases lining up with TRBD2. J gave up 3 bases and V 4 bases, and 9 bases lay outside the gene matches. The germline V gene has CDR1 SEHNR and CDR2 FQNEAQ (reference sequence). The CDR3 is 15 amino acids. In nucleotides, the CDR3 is TGTGCCAGCAGCTCCAGCGGGATTACTCTCTACGAGCAGTACTTC. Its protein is CASSSSGITLYEQYF.

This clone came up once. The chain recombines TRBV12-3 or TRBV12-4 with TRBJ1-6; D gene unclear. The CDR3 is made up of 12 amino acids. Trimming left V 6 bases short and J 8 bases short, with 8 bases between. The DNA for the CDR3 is TGTGCCAGCAGACAAACGGATTCACCCCTCCACTTT. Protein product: CASRQTDSPLHF.

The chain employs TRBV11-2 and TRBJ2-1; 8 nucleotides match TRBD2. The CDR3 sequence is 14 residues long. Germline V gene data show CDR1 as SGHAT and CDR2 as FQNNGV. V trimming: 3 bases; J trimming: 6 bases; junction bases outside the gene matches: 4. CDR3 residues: CASSLGLVFNEQFF. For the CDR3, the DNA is TGTGCCAGCAGCTTGGGACTAGTTTTCAATGAGCAGTTCTTC.

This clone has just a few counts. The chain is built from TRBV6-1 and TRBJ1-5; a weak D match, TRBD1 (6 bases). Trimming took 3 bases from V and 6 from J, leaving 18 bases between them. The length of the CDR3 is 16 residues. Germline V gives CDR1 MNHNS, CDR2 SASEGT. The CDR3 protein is CASSERAGEEFQPQHF. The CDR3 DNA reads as TGTGCCAGCAGTGAGCGGGCAGGGGAAGAATTTCAGCCCCAGCATTTT.

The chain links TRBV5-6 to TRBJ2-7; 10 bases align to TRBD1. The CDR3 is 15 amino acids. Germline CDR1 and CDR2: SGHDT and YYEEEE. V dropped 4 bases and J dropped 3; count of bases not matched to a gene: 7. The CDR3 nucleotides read TGTGCCAGCAGCCGATTTGGGACAGGGGACTACGAGCAGTACTTC. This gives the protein CASSRFGTGDYEQYF.

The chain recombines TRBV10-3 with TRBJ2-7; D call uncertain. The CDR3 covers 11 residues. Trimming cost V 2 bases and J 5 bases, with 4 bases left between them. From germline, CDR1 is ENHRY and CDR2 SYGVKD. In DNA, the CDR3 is TGTGCCATCAGTGAGGCTAACGAGCAGTACTTC. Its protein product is CAISEANEQYF.

CDR3 nucleotides: TGTGCCACCAGTACCTCCTACAATGAGCAGTTCTTC. Encoded protein: CATSTSYNEQFF. The chain employs TRBV24-1 and TRBJ2-1, with no clear D. Germline V gives CDR1 KGHDR, CDR2 SFDVKD. V was cut by 6 bases and J by 0 bases, with 2 bases left in between. This CDR3 contains 12 residues.

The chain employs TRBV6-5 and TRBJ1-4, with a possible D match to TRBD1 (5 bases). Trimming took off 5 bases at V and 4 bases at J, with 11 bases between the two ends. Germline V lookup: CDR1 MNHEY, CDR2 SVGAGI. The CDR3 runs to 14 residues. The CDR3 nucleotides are TGTGCCAGCAGTAGGACAAGAAGTAATGAAAAACTGTTTTTT. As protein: CASSRTRSNEKLFF.

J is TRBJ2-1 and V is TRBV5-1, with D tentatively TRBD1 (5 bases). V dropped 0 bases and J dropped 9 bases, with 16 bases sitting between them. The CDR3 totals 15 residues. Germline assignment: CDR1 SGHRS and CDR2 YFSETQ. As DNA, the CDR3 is TGCGCCAGCAGCTTGGTGTCAGGGCAGCTGCGTGAGCAGTTCTTC. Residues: CASSLVSGQLREQFF.

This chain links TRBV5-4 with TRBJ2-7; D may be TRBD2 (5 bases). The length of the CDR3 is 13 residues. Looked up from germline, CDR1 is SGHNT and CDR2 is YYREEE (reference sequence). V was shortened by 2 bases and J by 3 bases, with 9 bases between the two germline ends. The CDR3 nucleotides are TGTGCCAGCAGCTTAAGCGGTTTCTACGAGCAGTACTTC. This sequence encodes CASSLSGFYEQYF. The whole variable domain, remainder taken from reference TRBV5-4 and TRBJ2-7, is ETGVTQSPTHLIKTRGQQVTLRCSSQSGHNTVSWYQQALGQGPQFIFQYYREEENGRGNFPPRFSGLQFPNYSSELNVNALELDDSALYLCASSLSGFYEQYFGPGTRLTVT.

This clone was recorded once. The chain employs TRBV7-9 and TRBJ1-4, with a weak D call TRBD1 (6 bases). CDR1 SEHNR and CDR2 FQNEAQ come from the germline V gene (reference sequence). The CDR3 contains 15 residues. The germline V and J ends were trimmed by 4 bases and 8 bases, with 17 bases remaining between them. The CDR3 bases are TGTGCCAGCAGCTCCAACAGGGTCGGTTCCGAAAAACTGTTTTTT. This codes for CASSSNRVGSEKLFF.

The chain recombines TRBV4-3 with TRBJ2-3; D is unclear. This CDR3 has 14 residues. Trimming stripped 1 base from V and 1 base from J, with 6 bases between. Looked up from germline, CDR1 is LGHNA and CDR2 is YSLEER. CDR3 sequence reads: CASSQGTGTDTQYF. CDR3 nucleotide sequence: TGCGCCAGCAGCCAAGGGACGGGCACAGATACGCAGTATTTT.

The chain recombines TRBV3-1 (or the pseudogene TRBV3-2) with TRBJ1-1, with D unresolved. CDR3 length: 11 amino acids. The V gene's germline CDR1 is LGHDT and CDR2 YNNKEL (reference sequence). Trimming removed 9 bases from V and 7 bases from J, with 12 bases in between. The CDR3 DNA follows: TGTGCCAGTGAGGGATCGGTTGAAGCTTTCTTT. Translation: CASEGSVEAFF.

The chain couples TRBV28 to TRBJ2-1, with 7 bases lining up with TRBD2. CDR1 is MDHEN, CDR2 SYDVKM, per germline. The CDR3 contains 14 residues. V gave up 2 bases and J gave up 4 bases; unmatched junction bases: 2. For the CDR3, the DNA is TGTGCCAGCAGTTTACTAGCGGAGTACAATGAGCAGTTCTTC. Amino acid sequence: CASSLLAEYNEQFF.

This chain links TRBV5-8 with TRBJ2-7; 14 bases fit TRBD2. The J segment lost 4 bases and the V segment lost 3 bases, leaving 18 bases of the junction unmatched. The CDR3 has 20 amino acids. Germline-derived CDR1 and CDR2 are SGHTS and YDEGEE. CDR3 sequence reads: CASSSINPGTSGSRTYEQYF. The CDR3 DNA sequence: TGTGCCAGCAGCTCTATAAACCCCGGGACTAGCGGGAGTAGGACGTACGAGCAGTACTTC.